These 4 T cell receptor beta chains came from one sample sequenced in a study of CD8 T cells in Susac syndrome. RNA was extracted with the RNeasy kit, and a quantity of 0.5 to 1 ug was reverse transcribed using random hexamers. TCRdb reprocessed the immunoSEQ multiplex PCR reads via MiXCR and lists one record per CDR3 protein. Found here are around 200,000 distinct CDR3 sequences, approximately 96% of them singletons; the top ten hold 0.093%. Specimen: CD4+ T cells from PBMCs. The receptors were gathered from a human donor with multiple sclerosis.

The rearrangement joins TRBV7-8 to TRBJ2-5; 7 bases are a match to TRBD1. The CDR3 has 16 residues. Germline V gene lookup returns CDR1 SGHVS and CDR2 FQNEAQ. V trimming: 5 bases; J trimming: 3 bases; junction bases outside the gene matches: 12. CDR3 sequence reads: CASSLVRDSQEETQYF. Written as DNA, the CDR3 is TGTGCCAGCAGCCTAGTCCGGGACAGCCAAGAAGAGACCCAGTACTTC.

The rearrangement uses TRBV7-3 and TRBJ1-5; D unclear. V lost 2 bases, J lost 3 bases, and 5 bases lay in between. Looked up from germline, CDR1 is SGHTA and CDR2 is FQGTGA. The CDR3 is made up of 13 amino acids. The DNA for the CDR3 is TGTGCCAGCAGCTTAGACAACAATCAGCCCCAGCATTTT. It encodes CASSLDNNQPQHF.

V is TRBV12-3 or TRBV12-4 and J is TRBJ2-3; 8 nucleotides align to TRBD2. This CDR3 comprises 15 residues. With V trimmed by 6 bases and J by 4 bases, 9 bases remained unmatched. Here the CDR3 reads CASRGRGSGADTQYF. CDR3 nucleotides: TGTGCCAGCAGGGGGCGGGGTAGCGGGGCAGATACGCAGTATTTT.

This chain uses TRBV30 with TRBJ1-1, with D hard to call. Per germline, CDR1 GTSNPN and CDR2 SVGIG (reference sequence). V was pared by 0 bases and J by 4 bases, with 9 bases between. The CDR3 loop spans 13 amino acids. CDR3 coding DNA: TGTGCCTGGAGTGTACGGGCGCGCACTGAAGCTTTCTTT. Amino acid sequence: CAWSVRARTEAFF.